These T cell receptor beta chains were read from a single sample in a study of T cell responses to AZD1222 COVID-19 vaccine. Profiled with immunoSEQ multiplex PCR; TCRdb holds only in-frame clones, not every one. The data contain under 200,000 clones, approximately 92% of them singletons. The sequenced sample was peripheral blood, obtained on day 0 of AZD1222 vaccination. The receptors were sampled from an adult in good health. Both conserved end residues are trimmed from each CDR3. A D gene is named only where the DNA matches it firmly.

d_gene	v_gene	j_gene	CDR3aa
TRBD1	TRBV5-6	TRBJ1-2	ASSLDADRGHYGYT
NA	TRBV9	TRBJ1-6	ASSVTGNSPLH
TRBD2	TRBV3-1/TRBV3-2	TRBJ2-1	ASSLYRLASDNEQF
NA	TRBV7-6	TRBJ1-1	ASSPEVRRNTEAF
NA	TRBV6-1	TRBJ1-2	ASSETGWNYGYT
TRBD1	TRBV19	TRBJ2-7	ASSAAGTGGSEQY
NA	TRBV19	TRBJ2-3	ASGGGGAPDTQY
NA	TRBV6-5	TRBJ1-1	ASTPRGRGNTEAF
NA	TRBV6-5	TRBJ2-6	ASRSIASGANVLT
NA	TRBV29-1	TRBJ2-6	SGVSREAGANVLT
TRBD1	TRBV4-1	TRBJ1-6	ASTAQGDNSPLH
TRBD2	TRBV5-1	TRBJ2-7	ASSGLADEQY
NA	TRBV27	TRBJ1-5	ASSLNGINQPQH
NA	TRBV5-1	TRBJ2-1	ASSLREGNEQF
TRBD2	TRBV5-4	TRBJ2-3	ASSLGLAVRTDTQY
NA	TRBV6-5	TRBJ2-5	ASSYGTSRGETQY
NA	TRBV7-9	TRBJ1-4	ASSLLSRGEKLF
TRBD1	TRBV18	TRBJ1-4	ASSPPDRGNEKLF
NA	TRBV10-3	TRBJ2-7	AISESGIGGEQY
NA	TRBV2	TRBJ2-2	ASSRHPDRSSTGELF
TRBD2	TRBV11-2	TRBJ2-1	ASSHRTSGRFEQF
TRBD2	TRBV11-2	TRBJ2-1	ASSLAGGSYNEQF
NA	TRBV7-9	TRBJ2-5	ASSRRRSQETQY
NA	TRBV18	TRBJ1-2	ASSPLPSREVGGYT
TRBD1	TRBV6-2/TRBV6-3	TRBJ1-5	ASSHQTGMGNQPQH
NA	TRBV6-1	TRBJ1-2	ASSEGGTSMGYT
NA	TRBV5-1	TRBJ2-6	ASSASGLSGANVLT
NA	TRBV7-3	TRBJ1-2	ASSPIPGLSPRGGYT
NA	TRBV28	TRBJ1-2	ASSLGGSYGYT
TRBD2	TRBV4-1	TRBJ2-7	ASSPAGTRAYEQY
TRBD2	TRBV7-2	TRBJ2-3	ASSPLAGGPDTQY
NA	TRBV6-5	TRBJ1-2	ASSYSLRNGYT
NA	TRBV5-5	TRBJ1-5	ASSYYSNQPQH
TRBD1	TRBV27	TRBJ1-2	ASAGQGAYYGYT